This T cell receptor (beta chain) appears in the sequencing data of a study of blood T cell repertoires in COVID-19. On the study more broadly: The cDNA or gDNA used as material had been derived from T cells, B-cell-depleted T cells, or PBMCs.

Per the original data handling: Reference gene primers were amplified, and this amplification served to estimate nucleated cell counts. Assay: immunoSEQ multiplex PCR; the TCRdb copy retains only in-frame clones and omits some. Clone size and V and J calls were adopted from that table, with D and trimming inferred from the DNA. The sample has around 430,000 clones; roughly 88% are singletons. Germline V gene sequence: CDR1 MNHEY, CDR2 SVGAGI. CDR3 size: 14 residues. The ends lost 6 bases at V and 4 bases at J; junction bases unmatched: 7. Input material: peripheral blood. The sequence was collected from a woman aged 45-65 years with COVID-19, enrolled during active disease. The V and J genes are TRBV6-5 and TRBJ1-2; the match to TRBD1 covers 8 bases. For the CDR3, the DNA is TGTGCCAGCAGGATGCAGGGGGCAGGCTATGGCTACACCTTC. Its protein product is CASRMQGAGYGYTF.